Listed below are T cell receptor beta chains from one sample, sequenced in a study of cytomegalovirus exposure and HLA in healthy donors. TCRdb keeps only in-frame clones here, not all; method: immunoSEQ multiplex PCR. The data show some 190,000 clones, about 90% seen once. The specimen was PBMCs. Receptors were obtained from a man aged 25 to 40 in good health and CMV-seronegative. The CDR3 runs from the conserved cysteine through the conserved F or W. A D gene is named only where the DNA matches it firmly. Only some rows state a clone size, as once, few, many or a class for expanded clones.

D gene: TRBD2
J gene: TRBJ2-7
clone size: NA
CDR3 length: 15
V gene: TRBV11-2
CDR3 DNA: TGTGCCAGCAGCTCACGGGACTACCCTTCCTACGAGCAGTACTTC
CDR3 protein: CASSSRDYPSYEQYF

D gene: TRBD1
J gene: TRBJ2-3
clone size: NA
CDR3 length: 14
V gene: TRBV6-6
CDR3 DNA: TGTGCCAGCAGGATACAGGGGATGACAGATACGCAGTATTTT
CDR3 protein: CASRIQGMTDTQYF

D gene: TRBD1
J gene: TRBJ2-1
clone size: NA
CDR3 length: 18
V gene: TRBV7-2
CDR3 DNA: TGTGCCAGCAGCTTAACAACTCGGGTGAGGGGGCGCGGTGGTGAGCAGTTCTTC
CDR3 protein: CASSLTTRVRGRGGEQFF

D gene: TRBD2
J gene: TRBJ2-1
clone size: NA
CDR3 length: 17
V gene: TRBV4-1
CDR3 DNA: TGCGCCAGCAGCCAATCCCCCCTAGCGGGACCCTACAATGAGCAGTTCTTC
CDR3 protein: CASSQSPLAGPYNEQFF

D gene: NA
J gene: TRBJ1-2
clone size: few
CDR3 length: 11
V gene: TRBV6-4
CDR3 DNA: TGTGCCAGCAGTGACTCGGCCGGCTACACCTTC
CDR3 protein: CASSDSAGYTF

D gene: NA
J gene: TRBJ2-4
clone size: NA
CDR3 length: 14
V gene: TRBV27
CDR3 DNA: TGTGCCAGCAGTCCGAGACAGTGGGGGGACATTCAGTACTTC
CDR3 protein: CASSPRQWGDIQYF

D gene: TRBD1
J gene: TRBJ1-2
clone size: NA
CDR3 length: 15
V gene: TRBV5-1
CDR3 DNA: TGCGCCAGCAGCTTGCCGACAGGGGTCCCCTATGGCTACACCTTC
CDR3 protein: CASSLPTGVPYGYTF

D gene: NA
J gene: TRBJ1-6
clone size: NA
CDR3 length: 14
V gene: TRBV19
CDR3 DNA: TGTGCCAGTAGTTATGGCCAGGGCCCTACACCCCTCCACTTT
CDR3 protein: CASSYGQGPTPLHF

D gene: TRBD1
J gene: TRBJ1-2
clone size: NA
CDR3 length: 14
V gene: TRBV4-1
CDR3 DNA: TGCGCCAGCAGCCAACGACAGGGGTCCTATGGCTACACCTTC
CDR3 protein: CASSQRQGSYGYTF

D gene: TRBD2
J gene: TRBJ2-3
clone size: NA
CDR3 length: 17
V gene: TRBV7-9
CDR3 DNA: TGTGCCAGCAGCTCTATACTAGCGGGAGAAGGAACAGATACGCAGTATTTT
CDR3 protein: CASSSILAGEGTDTQYF

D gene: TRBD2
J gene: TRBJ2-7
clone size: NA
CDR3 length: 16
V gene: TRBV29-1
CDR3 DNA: TGCAGCGTCGGCGACTGGATTAGCGGGAGCTCCTACGAGCAGTACTTC
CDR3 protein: CSVGDWISGSSYEQYF

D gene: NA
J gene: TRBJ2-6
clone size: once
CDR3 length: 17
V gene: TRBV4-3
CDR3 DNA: TGCGCCAGCAGCCAAGATTCGAGCTACTCTGGGGCCAACGTCCTGACTTTC
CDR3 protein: CASSQDSSYSGANVLTF

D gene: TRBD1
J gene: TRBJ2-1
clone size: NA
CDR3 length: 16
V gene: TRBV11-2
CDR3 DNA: TGTGCCAGCAGCTCTACCAACAGGGGCTCCTACAATGAGCAGTTCTTC
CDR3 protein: CASSSTNRGSYNEQFF

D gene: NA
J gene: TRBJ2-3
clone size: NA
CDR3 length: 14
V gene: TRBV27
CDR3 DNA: TGTGCCAGCAGTTTATCTCTTCTAGGGGGTACGCAGTATTTT
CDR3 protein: CASSLSLLGGTQYF

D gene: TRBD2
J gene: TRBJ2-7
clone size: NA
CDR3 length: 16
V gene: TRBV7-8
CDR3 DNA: TGTGCCAGCAGCCCGGGGACTAGCGGGAGCGGTGTCGAGCAGTACTTC
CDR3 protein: CASSPGTSGSGVEQYF

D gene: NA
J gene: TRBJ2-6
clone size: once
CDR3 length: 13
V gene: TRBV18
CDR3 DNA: TGTGCCAGCTCAGCCGACAGGGCCAACGTCCTGACTTTC
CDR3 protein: CASSADRANVLTF

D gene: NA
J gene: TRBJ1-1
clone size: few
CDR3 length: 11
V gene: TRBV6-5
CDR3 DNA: TGTGCCAGCAGTTACGGGAGTGAAGCTTTCTTT
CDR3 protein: CASSYGSEAFF